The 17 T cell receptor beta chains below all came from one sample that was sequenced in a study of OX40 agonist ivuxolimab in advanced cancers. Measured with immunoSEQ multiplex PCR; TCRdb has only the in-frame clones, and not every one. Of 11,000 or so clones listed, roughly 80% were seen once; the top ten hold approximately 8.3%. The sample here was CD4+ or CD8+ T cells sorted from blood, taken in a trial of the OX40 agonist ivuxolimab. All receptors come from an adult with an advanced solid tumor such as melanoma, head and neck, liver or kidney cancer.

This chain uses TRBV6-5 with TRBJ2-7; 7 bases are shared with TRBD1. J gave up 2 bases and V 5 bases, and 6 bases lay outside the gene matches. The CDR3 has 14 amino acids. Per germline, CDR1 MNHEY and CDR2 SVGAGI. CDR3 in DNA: TGTGCCAGCAGTGCCCGGGACAGTACCTACGAGCAGTACTTC. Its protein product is CASSARDSTYEQYF.

Written as DNA, the CDR3 is TGTGCCAGCAGTCTTCGACAGCATGAGCAGTTCTTC. Protein: CASSLRQHEQFF. This chain links TRBV5-4 with TRBJ2-1; a weak D match, TRBD1 (5 bases). V was cut by 5 bases and J by 8 bases, with 11 bases left in between. The CDR3 is 12 amino acids. The germline V gene encodes CDR1 SGHNT and CDR2 YYREEE (reference sequence).

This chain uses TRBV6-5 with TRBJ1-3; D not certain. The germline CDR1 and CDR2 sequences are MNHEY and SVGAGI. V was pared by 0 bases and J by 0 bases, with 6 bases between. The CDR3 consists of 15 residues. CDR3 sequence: CASSYSSTSGNTIYF. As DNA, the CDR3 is TGTGCCAGCAGTTACTCATCAACCTCTGGAAACACCATATATTTT.

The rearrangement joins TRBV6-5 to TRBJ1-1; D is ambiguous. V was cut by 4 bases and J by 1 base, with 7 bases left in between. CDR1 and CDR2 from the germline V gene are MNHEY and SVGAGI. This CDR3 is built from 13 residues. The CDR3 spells CASSSRGNTEAFF. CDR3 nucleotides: TGTGCCAGCAGTTCGCGGGGGAACACTGAAGCTTTCTTT.

In nucleotides, the CDR3 is TGTGCCAGCAGCTTAGCCCAGGGCGACTATGGCTACACCTTC. Protein sequence: CASSLAQGDYGYTF. The chain uses TRBV7-9 and TRBJ1-2; D is possibly TRBD1 (5 bases). There are 14 residues in the CDR3. The V end lost 0 bases, the J end lost 3 bases, and 8 bases lay between the germline ends. Germline-derived CDR1 and CDR2 are SEHNR and FQNEAQ (reference sequence).

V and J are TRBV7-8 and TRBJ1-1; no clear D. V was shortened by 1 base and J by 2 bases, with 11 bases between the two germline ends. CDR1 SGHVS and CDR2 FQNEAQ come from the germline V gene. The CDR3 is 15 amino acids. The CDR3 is CASSLGGNLNTEAFF. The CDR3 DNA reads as TGTGCCAGCAGCTTAGGTGGAAACTTAAACACTGAAGCTTTCTTT. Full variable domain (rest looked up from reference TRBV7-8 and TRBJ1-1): GAGVSQSPRYKVAKRGQDVALRCDPISGHVSLFWYQQALGQGPEFLTYFQNEAQLDKSGLPSDRFFAERPEGSVSTLKIQRTQQEDSAVYLCASSLGGNLNTEAFFGQGTRLTVV.

CDR3 sequence (DNA): TGTGCCAGCAGCCTCACAGGGGGGACTGCCTATGGCTACACCTTC. Translation: CASSLTGGTAYGYTF. The genes are TRBV7-2 and TRBJ1-2, with 8 bases aligning to TRBD1. The CDR3 is 15 residues long. Germline-derived CDR1 and CDR2 are SGHTA and FQGNSA. The V gene end was trimmed by 5 bases and the J gene end by 4 bases; junction bases not matched to a gene: 9.

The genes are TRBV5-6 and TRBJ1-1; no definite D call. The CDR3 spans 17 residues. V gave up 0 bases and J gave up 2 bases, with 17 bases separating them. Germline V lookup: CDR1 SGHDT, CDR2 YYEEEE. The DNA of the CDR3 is TGTGCCAGCAGCTTGGGGGATACCCTTAACCTTAACACTGAAGCTTTCTTT. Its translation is CASSLGDTLNLNTEAFF.

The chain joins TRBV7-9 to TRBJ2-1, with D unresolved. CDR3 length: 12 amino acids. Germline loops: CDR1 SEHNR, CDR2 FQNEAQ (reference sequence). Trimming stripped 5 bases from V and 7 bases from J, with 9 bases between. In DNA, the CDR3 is TGTGCCAGCAGCCCAAACATTAATGAGCAGTTCTTC. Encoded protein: CASSPNINEQFF.

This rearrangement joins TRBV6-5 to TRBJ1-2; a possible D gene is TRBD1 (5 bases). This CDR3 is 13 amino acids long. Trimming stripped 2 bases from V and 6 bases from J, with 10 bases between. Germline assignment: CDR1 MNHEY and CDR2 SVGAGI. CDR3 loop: CASSYLTDHGYTF. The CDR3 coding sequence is TGTGCCAGCAGTTACCTGACAGATCATGGCTACACCTTC.

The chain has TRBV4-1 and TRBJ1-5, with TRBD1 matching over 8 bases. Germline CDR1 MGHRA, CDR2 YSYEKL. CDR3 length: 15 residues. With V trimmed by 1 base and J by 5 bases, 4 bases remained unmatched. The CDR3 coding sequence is TGCGCCAGCAGCCAAGTGGACAGGGCCGATCAGCCCCAGCATTTT. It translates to CASSQVDRADQPQHF.

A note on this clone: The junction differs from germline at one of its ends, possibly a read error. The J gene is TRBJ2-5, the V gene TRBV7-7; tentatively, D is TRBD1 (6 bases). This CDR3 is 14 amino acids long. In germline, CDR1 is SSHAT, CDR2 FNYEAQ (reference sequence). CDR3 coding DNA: TGTGCTAGCAGCACCGGACAGAATCAAGAGACCCAGTACTTC. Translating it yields CASSTGQNQETQYF. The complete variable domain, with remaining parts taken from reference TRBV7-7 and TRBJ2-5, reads GAGVSQSPRYKVTKRGQDVTLRCDPISSHATLYWYQQALGQGPEFLTYFNYEAQPDKSGLPSDRFSAERPEGSISTLTIQRTEQRDSAMYRCASSTGQNQETQYFGPGTRLLVL.

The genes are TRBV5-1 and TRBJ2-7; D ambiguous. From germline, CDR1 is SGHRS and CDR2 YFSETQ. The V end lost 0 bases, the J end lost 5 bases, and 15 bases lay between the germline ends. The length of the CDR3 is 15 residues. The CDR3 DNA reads TGCGCCAGCAGCTTGGGGATATTGCTACGGGACGAGCAGTACTTC. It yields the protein CASSLGILLRDEQYF.

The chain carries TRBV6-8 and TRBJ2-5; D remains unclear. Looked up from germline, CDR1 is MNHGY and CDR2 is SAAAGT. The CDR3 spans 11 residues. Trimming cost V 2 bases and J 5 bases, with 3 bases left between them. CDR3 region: CASSYGETQYF. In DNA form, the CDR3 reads TGTGCCAGCAGTTACGGGGAGACCCAGTACTTC.

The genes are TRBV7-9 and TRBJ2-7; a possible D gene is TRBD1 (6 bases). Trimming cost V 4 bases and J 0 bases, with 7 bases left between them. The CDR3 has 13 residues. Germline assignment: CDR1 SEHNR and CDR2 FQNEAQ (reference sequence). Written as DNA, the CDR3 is TGTGCCAGCAGCTCACAGGGCTCCTACGAGCAGTACTTC. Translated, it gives CASSSQGSYEQYF.

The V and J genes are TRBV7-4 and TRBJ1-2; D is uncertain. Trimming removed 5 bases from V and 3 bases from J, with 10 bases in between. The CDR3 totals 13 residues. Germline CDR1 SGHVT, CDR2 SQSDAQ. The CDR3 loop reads CASSPGGDYGYTF. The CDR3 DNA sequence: TGTGCCAGCAGCCCTGGTGGGGACTATGGCTACACCTTC. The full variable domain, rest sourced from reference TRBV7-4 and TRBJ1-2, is GAGVSQSPRYKVAKRGRDVALRCDSISGHVTLYWYRQTLGQGSEVLTYSQSDAQRDKSGRPSGRFSAERPERSVSTLKIQRTEQGDSAVYLCASSPGGDYGYTFGSGTRLTVV.

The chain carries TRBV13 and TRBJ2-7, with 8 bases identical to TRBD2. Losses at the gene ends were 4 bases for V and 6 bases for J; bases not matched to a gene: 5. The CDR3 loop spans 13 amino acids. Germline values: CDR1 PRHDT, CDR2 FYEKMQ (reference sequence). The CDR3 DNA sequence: TGTGCCAGCAGCTCGGACAGCGGGGGCGAGCAGTACTTC. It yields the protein CASSSDSGGEQYF.